A single sample gave rise to the 9 T cell receptor beta chains below, sequenced in a study of T cells in women clearing cervical HPV infection. The protocol was immunoSEQ multiplex PCR, while the TCRdb copy is restricted to in-frame clones and leaves out a portion. Its clone listing holds more than 25,000 clones. Sequencing was done on a sample of blood buffy coat. The receptors originated from a woman between 18 and 69 years old with a cervical HPV16 infection that either progressed to CIN3+ or cleared (not recorded which).

A remark on this clone: The read falls 3 residues short of the CDR3 end, and the missing part is taken from the germline J gene. The chain couples TRBV19 to TRBJ1-2; D ambiguous. This CDR3 region has 15 residues. CDR1 is LNHDA and CDR2 is SQIVND in the germline V gene (reference sequence). The part of the CDR3 DNA that was read is TGTGCCAGTAGTATAGTACCCGGGTCCCCCTACGAC. Its protein is CASSIVPGSPYD. The entire CDR3 sequence reads CASSIVPGSPYDYTF.

For this clone: The read comes to an end 3 residues before the CDR3 does, leaving the germline J gene to fill in the end. The chain combines TRBV18 with TRBJ1-3; no clear D. CDR3 size: 13 residues. Trimming pared 5 bases from V and 0 bases from J, leaving 5 bases between. In germline, CDR1 is KGHSH, CDR2 LQKENI. The sequenced part of the CDR3 DNA is TGTGCCAGCTCAGCGAGCTCTGGAAACACC. Protein product: CASSASSGNT. The whole CDR3 is CASSASSGNTIYF.

As to this clone: The read terminates 3 residues ahead of where the CDR3 ends, so the germline J gene completes it. The V call is TRBV7-9, the J call TRBJ1-2, with D hard to call. Germline assignment: CDR1 SEHNR and CDR2 FQNEAQ (reference sequence). This CDR3 has 15 residues. The covered CDR3 bases are TGTGCCAGCAGCCCCAGCGGGAGGTTCGGAAATGAC. It specifies CASSPSGRFGND. The CDR3 in its entirety is CASSPSGRFGNDYTF.

For this clone: The sequence runs out 3 residues before the end of the CDR3; the remainder is reconstructed from the germline J gene. V and J are TRBV7-9 and TRBJ2-7; D may be TRBD1 (5 bases). Per germline, CDR1 SEHNR and CDR2 FQNEAQ (reference sequence). The ends were cut back, 5 bases at V and 2 bases at J, with 16 bases in the middle. The CDR3 spans 15 residues. The DNA read from the CDR3 is TGTGCCAGCAGCCGCATCCCCGAGACAGCCTACGAG. Translated: CASSRIPETAYE. The full CDR3 is CASSRIPETAYEQYF.

The chain's CDR3 is CSARDLVKGANTYEQYF. Incomplete CDR3 DNA: TGCAGTGCTAGAGATCTCGTGAAAGGGGCCAACACCTACGAG. The chain couples TRBV20-1 to TRBJ2-7, with D maybe TRBD1 (5 bases). The CDR3 end is not reached by the read, which stops 3 residues before it; the germline J gene fills it in. Germline CDR1 DFQATT, CDR2 SNEGSKA (reference sequence). V was trimmed by 0 bases and J by 2 bases, leaving 20 bases between them. This CDR3 region has 17 residues.

Remarks on this clone: Mismatch with germline at one junction end may stem from a read error. The read falls 3 residues short of the CDR3 end, and the missing part is taken from the germline J gene. Other DNA sequences from this sample encode an identical CDR3 as well. The chain has TRBV30 and TRBJ1-3; the D is unclear. The CDR3 covers 16 residues. Germline loops: CDR1 GTSNPN, CDR2 SVGIG (reference sequence). CDR3 DNA, as far as it was read: TGTGCCTACATTCTGACACACACCATCCCTGGAAACACA. Amino acids: CAYILTHTIPGNT. The complete CDR3 reads CAYILTHTIPGNTIYF.

CDR3 residues: CASSKDSGGNQPQHF. The covered CDR3 bases are TGTGCCAGTAGTAAGGATTCAGGGGGTAATCAGCCC. This chain uses TRBV19 with TRBJ1-5; 7 bases are shared with TRBD1. From the germline J gene comes the end of the CDR3, since the read stops 3 residues before it. The ends lost 4 bases at V and 4 bases at J; junction bases unmatched: 7. The CDR3 runs to 15 residues. Germline-derived CDR1 and CDR2 are LNHDA and SQIVND (reference sequence).

CDR3 amino acids: CASSRKLYQETQYF. CDR3 DNA (partial): TGTGCCAGTAGTAGGAAACTATACCAAGAGACC. This rearrangement joins TRBV19 to TRBJ2-5, with D uncertain. The read is 3 residues too short to cover the CDR3 end, so that end is filled in from the germline J gene. V was trimmed by 4 bases and J by 0 bases, leaving 9 bases between them. CDR1 is LNHDA, CDR2 SQIVND, per germline (reference sequence). The CDR3 consists of 14 residues.

Concerning this clone: The CDR3 extends 3 residues past the end of the read, so its final part is completed from the germline J gene. This sequence joins TRBV5-1 and TRBJ1-2; 7 nucleotides align to TRBD1. V lost 3 bases to trimming and J lost 4 bases; unmatched junction nucleotides: 9. Germline CDR1 SGHRS, CDR2 YFSETQ. The CDR3 has 15 amino acids. The CDR3 spells CASSSGTDSLYGYTF. The sequenced CDR3 bases are TGCGCCAGCAGCTCCGGGACAGACTCTCTCTATGGC.